Here is one T cell receptor (beta chain) with its context. Its cognate antigen is unknown. The data derive from a study of T cells after yellow fever vaccination. Study-wide findings and caveats: On re-exposure, the response was weaker but peaked faster, at day 5 versus 15. Contaminating bulk clonotypes could be abundant in FACS-sorted repertoires. In post-booster samples, most primary-vaccination clones reappeared (about 96% CD4, 70% to 90% CD8).

A universal primer site and UMIs were added as TCR cDNA was made by 5'RACE template switching. Each CDR3 protein is one row after TCRdb ran MiXCR on the 5' RACE reads. This sample has 150,000 to 200,000 distinct CDR3 sequences; over 7% occur once, and the top ten carry around 40%. The sample consisted of CD8+ T cells sorted from PBMCs, taken 45 days after the yellow fever booster vaccination. The clonotype originates from a man in his late teens or twenties who received the YFV17D yellow fever vaccine.

This CDR3 is CASSQRPGGPSYNEQFF. The DNA for the CDR3 is TGCGCCAGCAGCCAGAGGCCGGGGGGCCCCTCCTACAATGAGCAGTTCTTC. The V and J genes are TRBV4-3 and TRBJ2-1; the D gene is possibly TRBD2 (7 bases). The length of the CDR3 is 17 residues. V lost 3 bases and J lost 0, with 15 bases in between. Germline CDR1 and CDR2: LGHNA and YSLEER.